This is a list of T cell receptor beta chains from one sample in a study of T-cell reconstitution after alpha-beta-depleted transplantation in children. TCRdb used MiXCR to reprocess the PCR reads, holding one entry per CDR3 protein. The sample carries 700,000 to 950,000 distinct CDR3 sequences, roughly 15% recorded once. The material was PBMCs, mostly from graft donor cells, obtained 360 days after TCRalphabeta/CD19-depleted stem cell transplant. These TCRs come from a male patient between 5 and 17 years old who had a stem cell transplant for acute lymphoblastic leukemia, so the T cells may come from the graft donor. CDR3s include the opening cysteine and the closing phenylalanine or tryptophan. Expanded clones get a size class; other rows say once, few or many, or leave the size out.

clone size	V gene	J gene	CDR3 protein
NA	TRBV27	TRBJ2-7	CASSLWAGASYEQYF
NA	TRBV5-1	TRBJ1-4	CASSLVPPGQGAEKLFF
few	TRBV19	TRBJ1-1	CASSGWWNTEAFF
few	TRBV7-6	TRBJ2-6	CASSLIFGANVLTF
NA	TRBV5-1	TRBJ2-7	CASSLGRDGEQYF
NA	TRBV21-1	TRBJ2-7	CASSKVSGEGLAGCTYEQYF
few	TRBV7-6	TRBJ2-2	CASSSGDRSFSMELFF
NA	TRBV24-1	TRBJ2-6	CATSGSGSGANVLTF
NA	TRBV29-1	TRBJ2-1	CSAGQAGRGEQFF
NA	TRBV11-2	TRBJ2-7	CASSASRDDFYEQYF
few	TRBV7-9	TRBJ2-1	CASSLAYGADHNEQFF